The clone carrying this T cell receptor beta chain showed up many times. What it recognizes is unknown. Germline CDR1 is LGHDT and CDR2 is YNNKEL (reference sequence). V was clipped by 5 bases and J by 13 bases; unmatched bases: 12. The CDR3 length is 14 residues. This sample was taken from a study of T cells in Graves' hyperthyroidism and ophthalmopathy. Study-wide results and limits: Ophthalmopathy got predicted by the model a median around 6.6 months before its onset.

At first hyperthyroidism diagnosis, before any ophthalmopathy symptoms, the blood sample was collected. The TCR beta CDR3 regions underwent amplification using RNA transcripts as the source. The study used the HTBI primer set for a first-round RT-PCR of the TCR CDR3. Each CDR3 protein gets one entry after TCRdb re-called the multiplex PCR reads with MiXCR. The top ten clones hold roughly 8.5% of a sample with around 290,000 distinct CDR3 sequences, about an eighth of them seen once. Sample: blood. The receptor was derived from a woman between 25 and 40 years old with Graves' hyperthyroidism that later progressed to Graves' ophthalmopathy. The rearrangement uses TRBV3-1 and TRBJ2-1; 9 positions match TRBD1. This CDR3 is CASSTTGGVGLQFF. The CDR3 DNA reads TGTGCCAGCAGCACCACAGGGGGCGTCGGACTTCAGTTCTTC.